The TCR beta chain under discussion was sequenced for a study of CD8+CD57+ T cells in acquired aplastic anemia. Study details: Across the sorted CD4+ and CD8+ cells, DNA amounts averaged 3.2 ug.

CDR3 and TCR beta VDJ profiling relied on genomic DNA as the template. TCRdb reprocessed the reads via MiXCR and lists one record per CDR3 protein. In the table there are hundreds of thousands of distinct CDR3 sequences, about 44% of which are singletons. Study-wide points: Comparison of patients with controls identified about 27 shared CD8+ CDR3 sequences.

The CDR3 is 13 amino acids. The V and J ends lost 9 bases and 4 bases respectively, with 15 bases between them. Of note for this clonotype: The antigen is undetermined.

Patients chosen for sequencing had CD8+CD57+ cells that had expanded, as shown by flow cytometry. Material for sequencing was sorted CD4+, CD8+, or CD8+CD57+ T cells (not recorded which) from PBMCs. The receptor comes from a human donor with aplastic anemia. This chain uses TRBV12-3 or TRBV12-4 with TRBJ1-1; D unclear. The CDR3 bases are TGTGCCAGTTCGGGGATAAAGGGCACTGAAGCTTTCTTT. This gives the protein CASSGIKGTEAFF.